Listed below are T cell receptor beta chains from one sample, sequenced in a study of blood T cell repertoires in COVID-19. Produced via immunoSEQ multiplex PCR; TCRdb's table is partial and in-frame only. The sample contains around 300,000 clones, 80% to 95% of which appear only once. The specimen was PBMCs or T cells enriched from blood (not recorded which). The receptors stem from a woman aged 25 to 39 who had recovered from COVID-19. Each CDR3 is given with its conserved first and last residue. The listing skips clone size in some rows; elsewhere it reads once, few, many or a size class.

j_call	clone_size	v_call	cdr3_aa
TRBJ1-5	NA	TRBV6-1	CASSEFLGVSNQPQHF
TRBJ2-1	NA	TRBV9	CASSPEGVTSGRYNEQFF
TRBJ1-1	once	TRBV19	CASTHQGRVGWNTEAFF
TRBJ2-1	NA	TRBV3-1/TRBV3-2	CASSQDLGLAGAAEQFF
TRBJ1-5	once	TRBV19	CASSIVDRNQPQHF
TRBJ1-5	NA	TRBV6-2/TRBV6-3	CASSLGQINIGNQPQHF
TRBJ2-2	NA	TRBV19	CASTGLAGTGELFF
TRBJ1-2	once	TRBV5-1	CASSLKYDRNYGYTF
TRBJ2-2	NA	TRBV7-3	CASSGQGAGTGELFF
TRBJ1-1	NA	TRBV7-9	CASSRDKTEAFF
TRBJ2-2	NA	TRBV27	CASSWNRGSGELFF
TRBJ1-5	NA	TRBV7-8	CASSLASGTGGQPQHF
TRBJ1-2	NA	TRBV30	CAWKSWTVGYTF
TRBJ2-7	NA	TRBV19	CASTGGQRYEQYF
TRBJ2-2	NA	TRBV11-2	CASSLMRNTGELFF
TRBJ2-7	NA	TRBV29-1	CSGRDTIYEQYF
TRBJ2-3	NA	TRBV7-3	CASSLRLLIPSTDTQYF
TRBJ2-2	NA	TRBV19	CASIMRGDRGDTGELFF
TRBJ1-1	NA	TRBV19	CASSSGVGAFF
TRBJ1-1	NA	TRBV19	CASSAVGGAEAFF
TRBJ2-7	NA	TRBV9	CASSARTGGSYEQYF
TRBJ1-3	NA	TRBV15	CATSRDPGRGGGNTIYF
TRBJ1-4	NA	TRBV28	CASSFGPTNEKLFF
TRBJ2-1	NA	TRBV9	CASSVGRDNEQFF
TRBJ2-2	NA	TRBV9	CASSVAGASHTGELFF
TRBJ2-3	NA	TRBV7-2	CASSPYTDTQYF
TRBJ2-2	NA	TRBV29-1	CSVDRSEGAGLFF
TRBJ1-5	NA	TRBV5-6	CASSLARGYSNQPQHF
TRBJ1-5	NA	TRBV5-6	CASSWNRGGNQPQHF
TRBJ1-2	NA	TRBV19	CASSILSDRNYGYTF
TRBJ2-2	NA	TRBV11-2	CASSYAYPGQGNTGELFF
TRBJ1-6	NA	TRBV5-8	CASSPAGGTGSSYNSPLHF
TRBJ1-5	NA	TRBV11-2	CASSSGGVSAGQPQHF
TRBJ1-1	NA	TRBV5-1	CASSLAGGWTEAFF
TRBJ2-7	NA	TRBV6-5	CASTRDRVAYEQYF
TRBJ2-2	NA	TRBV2	CASRDQGRRATGELFF
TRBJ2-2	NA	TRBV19	CASSILAGLSTGELFF
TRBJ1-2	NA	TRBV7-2	CASSFFPAIYGYTF
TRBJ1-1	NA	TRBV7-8	CASSLAAETTEAFF
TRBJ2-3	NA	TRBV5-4	CASSLLAGNTDTQYF
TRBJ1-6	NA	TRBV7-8	CASSLALSGSPLHF
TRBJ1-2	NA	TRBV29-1	CSAGTDGDGYTF
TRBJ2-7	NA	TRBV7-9	CASSPWGLGSYEQYF
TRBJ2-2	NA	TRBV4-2	CASTPRGSGELFF
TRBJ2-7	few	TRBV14	CASTRASIHEQYF
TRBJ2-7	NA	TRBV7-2	CASSNRGALSSYEQYF
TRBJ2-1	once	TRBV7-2	CASSREQGLATEQFF
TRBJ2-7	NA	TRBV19	CASSIGGGEQYF